This T cell receptor beta chain was captured by sequencing in a study of T cell changes during pregnancy in multiple sclerosis. V trimming: 2 bases; J trimming: 7 bases; junction bases outside the gene matches: 9. Germline CDR1 reads MGHRA; CDR2 reads YSYEKL. This CDR3 has 15 residues. Sequencing was performed with immunoSEQ multiplex PCR; in TCRdb, only in-frame clones are kept and a portion is missing. The table has 50,000 to 70,000 clones, 80% to 95% seen once. The material was peripheral blood, obtained in the second trimester of pregnancy. The J gene is TRBJ1-2, the V gene TRBV4-1; 8 positions match TRBD1. The TCR sequence derives from a female donor with multiple sclerosis, enrolled in a pregnancy study. The CDR3 sequence is CASSQQRQGRVGYTF. CDR3 DNA: TGCGCCAGCAGCCAACAAAGACAGGGGAGGGTTGGCTACACCTTC.